This record covers a single TCR beta chain. Its matching antigen is unknown. The sample belongs to a study of cytomegalovirus exposure and HLA in healthy donors. The wider study: Genetic ancestry analysis placed 81% of the 300 to 500 donors that were genotyped in the Caucasian-associated cluster. Study-level findings and limits: As confirmed in vitro, a few CMV-associated chains were specific for CMV antigens. V- and J-gene trimming of TCR beta was linked (in a later analysis) to a missense DCLRE1C variant.

V was pared by 4 bases and J by 7 bases, with 6 bases of the junction left unmatched. This CDR3 contains 14 residues. CDR1 and CDR2 (germline): SGHNT, YENEEA. Amplification used 60 Vbeta primers and 13 Jbeta primers. Libraries were prepared by immunoSEQ multiplex PCR; TCRdb keeps only in-frame clonotypes and omits some of them. The sample shows hundreds of thousands of clones, 70% to 80% of them seen only once. The sequenced sample consisted of PBMCs. The rearrangement uses TRBV11-3 and TRBJ2-2; 7 bases fit TRBD1. The receptor was isolated from a man aged 40-49 years in good health and CMV-seronegative. The CDR3 DNA reads TGTGCCAGCAGCTCGGACAGGCGTGGCGGGGAGCTGTTTTTT. It codes for CASSSDRRGGELFF. The whole variable domain, filled in from reference TRBV11-3 and TRBJ2-2, reads EAGVVQSPRYKIIEKKQPVAFWCNPISGHNTLYWYLQNLGQGPELLIRYENEEAVDDSQLPKDRFSAERLKGVDSTLKIQPAELGDSAVYLCASSSDRRGGELFFGEGSRLTVL.